This T cell receptor beta chain was identified in a study of regulatory T cells in long-lasting Graves disease. Whole-study findings and limits: When disease was persistent, TRBV28, TRBJ1-2 and TRBJ2-5 were the favored segments.

Ten or more counts support this clonotype. The antigen remains undetermined. Time point defined: newly diagnosed GD, antithyroid drugs for less than 3 months. Extracted PBMC RNA gave rise to the TCR library. The TCR beta library used iRepertoire HTBI primers with Arm-PCR amplification of CDR3. TCRdb used MiXCR to reprocess the multiplex PCR reads, holding one entry per CDR3 protein. The repertoire holds around 250,000 distinct CDR3 sequences, with around 18% as singletons. The trim removed 4 bases at V and 5 bases at J, leaving 8 bases unmatched. Looked up from germline, CDR1 is WNHNN and CDR2 is SYGVQD (reference sequence). The CDR3 runs to 16 residues. The same sample was also used in a study of T cells in Graves' hyperthyroidism and ophthalmopathy.

This chain links TRBV10-1 with TRBJ1-1; TRBD1 agrees at 12 bases. The sequence was obtained from a woman aged 25 to 39 with Graves disease. The sample was peripheral blood mononuclear cells (PBMCs), taken at new diagnosis, from a patient treated with antithyroid drugs. CDR3 loop: CASSGPGTGGKTEAFF. The CDR3 DNA reads TGCGCCAGCAGTGGGCCCGGGACAGGGGGCAAAACTGAAGCTTTCTTT.